Included here is one T cell receptor beta chain sequence, with context. Its antigen is not identified. The germline gives CDR1 SGHTA, CDR2 FQGNSA. This CDR3 contains 16 residues. The V gene lost 1 base and the J gene lost 3 bases, with 14 bases spanning the gap. Individual cDNA molecules in this library carried unique molecular identifiers. TCRdb re-called the RACE reads through MiXCR, storing one row per CDR3 protein. The table shows tens of thousands of distinct CDR3 sequences, with under 15% occurring only once. The data are from a study of human T cells and chemical hapten exposure. Whole-study context: Per-sample variation in TCR yield stemmed mainly from small pooled library volume differences. Points from the study as a whole: PT1 expanded TCR counts correlated positively with patch test score.

Specified time point: patch test 3, about 24 weeks after DPC sensitization. Indicated treatment: therapeutic diphenylcyclopropenone sensitization with weekly scalp DPC. Sample: whole blood, taken in connection with sensitization to the hapten diphenylcyclopropenone (DPC). This receptor was identified in a woman in her forties or fifties with alopecia areata. Some clones in this sample may be carry-over from other donors' samples. The chain has TRBV7-2 and TRBJ2-3, with a possible D match to TRBD2 (6 bases). CDR3 residues: CASSLGRSGGTDTQYF. The CDR3 DNA sequence: TGTGCCAGCAGCTTAGGACGCAGCGGAGGGACAGATACGCAGTATTTT.